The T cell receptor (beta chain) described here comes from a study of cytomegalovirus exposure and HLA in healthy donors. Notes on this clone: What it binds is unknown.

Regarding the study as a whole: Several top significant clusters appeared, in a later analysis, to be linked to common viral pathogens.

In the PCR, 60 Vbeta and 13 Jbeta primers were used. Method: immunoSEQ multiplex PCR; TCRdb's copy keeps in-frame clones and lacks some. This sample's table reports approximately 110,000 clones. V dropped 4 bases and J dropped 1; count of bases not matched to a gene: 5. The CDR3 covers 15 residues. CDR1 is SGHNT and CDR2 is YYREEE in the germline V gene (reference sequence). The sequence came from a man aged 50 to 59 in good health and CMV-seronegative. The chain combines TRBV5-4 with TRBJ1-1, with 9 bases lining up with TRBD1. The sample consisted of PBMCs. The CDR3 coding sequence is TGTGCCAGCAGCCCACCGGGACAGGGGAACACTGAAGCTTTCTTT. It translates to CASSPPGQGNTEAFF.